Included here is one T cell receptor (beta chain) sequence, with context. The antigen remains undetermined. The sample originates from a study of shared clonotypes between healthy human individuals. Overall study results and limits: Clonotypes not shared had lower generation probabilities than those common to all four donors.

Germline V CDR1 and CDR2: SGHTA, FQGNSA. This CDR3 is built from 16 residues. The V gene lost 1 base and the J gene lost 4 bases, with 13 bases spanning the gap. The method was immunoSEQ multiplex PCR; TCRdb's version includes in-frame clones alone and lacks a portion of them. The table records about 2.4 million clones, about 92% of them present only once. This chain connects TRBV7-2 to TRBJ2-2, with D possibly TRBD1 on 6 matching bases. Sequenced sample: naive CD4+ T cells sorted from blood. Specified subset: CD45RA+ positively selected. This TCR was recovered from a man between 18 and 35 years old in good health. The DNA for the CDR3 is TGTGCCAGCAGCTTAGTGCATGGACAGAGCACCGGGGAGCTGTTTTTT. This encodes CASSLVHGQSTGELFF.